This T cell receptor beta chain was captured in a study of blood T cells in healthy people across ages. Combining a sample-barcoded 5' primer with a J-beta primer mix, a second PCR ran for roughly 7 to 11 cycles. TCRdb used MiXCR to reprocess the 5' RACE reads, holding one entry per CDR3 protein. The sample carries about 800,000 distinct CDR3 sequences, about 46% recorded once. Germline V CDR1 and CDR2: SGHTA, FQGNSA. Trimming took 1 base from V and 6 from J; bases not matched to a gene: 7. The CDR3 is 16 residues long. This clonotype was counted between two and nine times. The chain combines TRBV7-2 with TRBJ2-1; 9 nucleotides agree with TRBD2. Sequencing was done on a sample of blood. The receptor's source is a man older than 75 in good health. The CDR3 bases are TGTGCCAGCAGCTTAGTAGGTAGCGGGAGCGGCAATGAGCAGTTCTTC. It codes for CASSLVGSGSGNEQFF.